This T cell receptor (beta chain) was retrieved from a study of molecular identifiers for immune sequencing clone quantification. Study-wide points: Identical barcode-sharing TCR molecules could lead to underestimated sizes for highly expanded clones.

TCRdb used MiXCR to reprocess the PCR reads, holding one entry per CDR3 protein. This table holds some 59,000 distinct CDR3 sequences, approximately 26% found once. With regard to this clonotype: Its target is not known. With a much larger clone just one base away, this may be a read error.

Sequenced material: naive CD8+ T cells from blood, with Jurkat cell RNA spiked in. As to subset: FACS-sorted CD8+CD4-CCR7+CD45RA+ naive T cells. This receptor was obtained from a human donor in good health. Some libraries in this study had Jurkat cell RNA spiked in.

In nucleotides, the CDR3 is TGTGCCGGCAGCAGCAGGACGAGGACCACAGATACGCAGTATTTT. Translating gives CAGSSRTRTTDTQYF. The chain is built from TRBV7-8 and TRBJ2-3; no clear D. CDR1 and CDR2 (germline): SGHVS, FQNEAQ. The CDR3 is 15 amino acids.